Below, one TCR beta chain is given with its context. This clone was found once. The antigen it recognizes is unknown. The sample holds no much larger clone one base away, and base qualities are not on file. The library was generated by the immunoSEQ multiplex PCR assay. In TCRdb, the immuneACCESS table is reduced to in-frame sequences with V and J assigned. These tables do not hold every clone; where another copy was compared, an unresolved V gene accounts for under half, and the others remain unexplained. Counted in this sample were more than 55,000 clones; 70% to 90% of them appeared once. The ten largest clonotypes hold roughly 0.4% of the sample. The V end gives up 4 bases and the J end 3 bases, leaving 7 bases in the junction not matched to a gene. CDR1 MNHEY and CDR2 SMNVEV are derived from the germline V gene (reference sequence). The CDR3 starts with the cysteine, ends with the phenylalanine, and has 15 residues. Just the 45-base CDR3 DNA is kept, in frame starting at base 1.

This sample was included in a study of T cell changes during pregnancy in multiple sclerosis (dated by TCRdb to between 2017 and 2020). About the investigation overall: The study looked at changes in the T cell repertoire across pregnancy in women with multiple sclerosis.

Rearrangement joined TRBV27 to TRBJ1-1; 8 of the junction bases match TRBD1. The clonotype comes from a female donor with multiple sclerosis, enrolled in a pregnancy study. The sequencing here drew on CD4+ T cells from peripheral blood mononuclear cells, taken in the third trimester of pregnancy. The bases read TGTGCCAGCAGTTGGGGGACAGGAGGGTACACTGAAGCTTTCTTT. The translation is CASSWGTGGYTEAFF.